This T cell receptor (beta chain) was captured in a study of brain T cells in children with intractable seizures. Sequencing was limited to surgery cases with top T cell transcript signatures in brain tissue. Broader study findings: Known viral epitope-specific CDR3s closely matched each case's top public brain CDR3.

Notes on this clone: Its antigen remains unidentified.

Generated by immunoSEQ multiplex PCR, the TCRdb table keeps only in-frame clones and is missing some. The sample has fewer than 9,500 clones; roughly 73% are singletons. The CDR3 is made up of 14 amino acids. The germline gives CDR1 SEHNR, CDR2 FQNEAQ (reference sequence). V shed 4 bases, J shed 6 bases, and the junction held 3 bases outside the gene matches. The sequence was obtained from a boy younger than two with tuberous sclerosis and intractable seizures. Sequenced here: resected brain tissue, sampled at surgery. V is TRBV7-9 and J is TRBJ1-2; 12 bases map to TRBD1. DNA for the CDR3: TGTGCCAGCAGCTGGGGACAGGGGGCACATGGCTACACCTTC. It specifies CASSWGQGAHGYTF.